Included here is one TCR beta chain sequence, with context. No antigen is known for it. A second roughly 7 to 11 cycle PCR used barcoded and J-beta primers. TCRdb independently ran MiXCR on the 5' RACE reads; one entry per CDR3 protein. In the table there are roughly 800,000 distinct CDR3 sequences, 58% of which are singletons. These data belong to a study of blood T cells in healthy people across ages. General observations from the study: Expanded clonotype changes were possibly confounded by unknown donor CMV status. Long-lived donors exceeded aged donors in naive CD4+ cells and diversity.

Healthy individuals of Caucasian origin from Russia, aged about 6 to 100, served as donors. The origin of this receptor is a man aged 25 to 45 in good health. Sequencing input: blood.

CDR3 in amino acids: CASSPLGLEPKGYTF. As DNA, the CDR3 is TGTGCCAGCAGCCCCCTCGGTTTAGAGCCAAAGGGCTACACCTTC. The chain carries TRBV7-9 and TRBJ1-2; D gene ambiguous. This CDR3 has 15 amino acids. Germline assignment: CDR1 SEHNR and CDR2 FQNEAQ (reference sequence). V lost 5 bases and J 8 bases, leaving 21 bases between the germline ends.